These 21 T cell receptor beta chains share one sample of origin, sequenced in a study of CD8 T cells in ankylosing spondylitis. TCRdb re-derived calls from the 5' RACE reads in MiXCR, one entry per CDR3 protein. The sample records more than 250,000 distinct CDR3 sequences, 9.5% to 13% being singletons. The sequenced sample consisted of blood, either unsorted or a sorted T cell fraction (not recorded which). The receptors derive from a female donor with ankylosing spondylitis or in good health (not recorded which).

The table lists this clonotype with many counts. The chain employs TRBV6-2 or TRBV6-3 and TRBJ2-1; D not resolved. The germline V gene encodes CDR1 MNHEY and CDR2 SVGEGT. The CDR3 contains 17 residues. Trimming took off 6 bases at V and 0 bases at J, with 18 bases between the two ends. CDR3 bases: TGTGCCAGCAGAAAGGTTCGGCTCCCGAGCTCCTACAATGAGCAGTTCTTC. Translated, it gives CASRKVRLPSSYNEQFF.

This clonotype was recorded at least ten times. The chain couples TRBV20-1 to TRBJ2-7; TRBD1 might be the D (5 bases). CDR3 size: 14 residues. Trimming cost V 2 bases and J 2 bases, with 13 bases left between them. Germline CDR1 DFQATT, CDR2 SNEGSKA (reference sequence). The chain's CDR3 is CSARKMTEAYEQYF. The DNA for the CDR3 is TGCAGTGCTAGAAAGATGACAGAGGCCTACGAGCAGTACTTC.

This clonotype came up many times. V gene TRBV7-2 combines with J gene TRBJ2-3; D might be TRBD2 (6 bases). This CDR3 contains 15 residues. V lost 2 bases and J lost 0, with 9 bases in between. Per the germline V gene, CDR1 is SGHTA and CDR2 is FQGNSA. CDR3 in amino acids: CASSLTSYSTDTQYF. The CDR3 DNA is TGTGCCAGCAGCTTAACTAGCTATAGCACAGATACGCAGTATTTT.

This clonotype has more than one count but fewer than ten. This chain uses TRBV20-1 with TRBJ2-1, with D maybe TRBD2 (5 bases). CDR1 is DFQATT and CDR2 is SNEGSKA in the germline V gene (reference sequence). Deletions cut 1 base from V and 4 bases from J, with 17 bases between. The CDR3 has 16 residues. CDR3 nucleotide sequence: TGCAGTGCTAGAGTGGTGGCTAACGGGGTGTACAATGAGCAGTTCTTC. Residues: CSARVVANGVYNEQFF.

This clonotype was recorded many times. CDR3 bases: TGCAGTGCTAGAGTTGTCTACGAGCAGTACTTC. Translated, it gives CSARVVYEQYF. The chain has TRBV20-1 and TRBJ2-7; D is ambiguous. In germline, CDR1 is DFQATT, CDR2 SNEGSKA (reference sequence). This CDR3 is 11 amino acids long. The ends were cut back, 1 base at V and 3 bases at J, with 4 bases in the middle.

This clonotype was counted only a few times. The genes are TRBV7-2 and TRBJ1-2; 7 positions agree with TRBD1. Per germline, CDR1 SGHTA and CDR2 FQGNSA. J was trimmed by 6 bases and V by 4 bases; bases with no gene match: 5. This CDR3 region has 13 residues. For the CDR3, the DNA is TGTGCCAGCAGCTCGCAGGGGGTAGATGGCTACACCTTC. This sequence encodes CASSSQGVDGYTF.

For this clonotype: A much larger clone lies one base from this, so it may be a read error. This chain links TRBV10-1 with TRBJ2-3; D unclear. The CDR3 extends over 14 amino acids. Germline CDR1 WNHNN, CDR2 SYGVQD (reference sequence). Trimming shortened V by 0 bases and J by 0 bases, and 4 bases separated the two germline ends. CDR3 in DNA: TGCGCCAGCAGTGAGTCGACTAGCACAGATACGCAGTATTTT. This sequence encodes CASSESTSTDTQYF.

This clonotype was counted ten times or more. This CDR3 reads CASSPPLSGHMGGYTF. The CDR3 DNA is TGTGCCAGCAGTCCCCCCTTGTCAGGCCATATGGGTGGCTACACCTTC. The gene calls are TRBV6-1 and TRBJ1-2; D is unclear. Germline assignment: CDR1 MNHNS and CDR2 SASEGT. The CDR3 consists of 16 residues. V lost 5 bases and J lost 7, with 23 bases in between.

V is TRBV7-2 and J is TRBJ2-2, with D perhaps TRBD2 (6 bases). CDR1 SGHTA and CDR2 FQGNSA come from the germline V gene. The V end lost 8 bases, the J end lost 2 bases, and 12 bases lay between the germline ends. This CDR3 comprises 14 residues. The CDR3 nucleotides are TGTGCCAGCGGGAGGACCACAAACACCGGGGAGCTGTTTTTT. Its translation is CASGRTTNTGELFF.

J is TRBJ1-6 and V is TRBV5-6, with a possible D match to TRBD1 (5 bases). V lost 1 base and J 8 bases, leaving 28 bases between the germline ends. Per the germline V gene, CDR1 is SGHDT and CDR2 is YYEEEE. The CDR3 totals 20 residues. The CDR3 spells CASSLLTRVATRGRDSPLHF. The CDR3 nucleotides read TGTGCCAGCAGCTTGTTGACCAGGGTGGCAACAAGAGGGCGGGATTCACCCCTCCACTTT.

This clonotype has a count of ten or more. CDR3 bases: TGCGCCAGCAGCCAAGAGAGCAGGCCCAGCTCCTACAATGAGCAGTTCTTC. Translating gives CASSQESRPSSYNEQFF. The chain carries TRBV4-3 and TRBJ2-1, with D unresolved. Germline V gene lookup returns CDR1 LGHNA and CDR2 YSLEER. The V and J ends lost 0 bases and 0 bases respectively, with 12 bases between them. The CDR3 spans 17 residues.

This clonotype was detected many times. The chain uses TRBV4-2 and TRBJ2-3, with 9 bases identical to TRBD2. Per the germline V gene, CDR1 is LGHNA and CDR2 is YNFKEQ. The CDR3 is made up of 17 amino acids. Germline trimming cut 0 bases from V and 2 bases from J; bases unmatched to any gene: 6. For the CDR3, the DNA is TGTGCCAGCAGCCAAGATGGAACTAGCGGGTCCACAGATACGCAGTATTTT. Translation gives CASSQDGTSGSTDTQYF.

There are many counts of this clonotype. V is TRBV7-2 and J is TRBJ1-4; D is perhaps TRBD1 (6 bases). There are 15 residues in the CDR3. The germline V and J ends were trimmed by 6 bases and 0 bases, with 11 bases remaining between them. The V gene's germline CDR1 is SGHTA and CDR2 FQGNSA. CDR3 loop: CASSSGDTTNEKLFF. The CDR3 nucleotides read TGTGCCAGCAGTTCAGGGGATACAACTAATGAAAAACTGTTTTTT.

In this sample, this clonotype turned up many times. The chain is built from TRBV5-6 and TRBJ2-7; D is perhaps TRBD1 or TRBD2 (5 bases each). The germline V gene encodes CDR1 SGHDT and CDR2 YYEEEE. There are 14 residues in the CDR3. Trimming cost V 6 bases and J 4 bases, with 17 bases left between them. CDR3 DNA: TGTGCCAGCACTCTAGGGACGGGACCTTACGAGCAGTACTTC. It yields the protein CASTLGTGPYEQYF.

In its sample, this clonotype was seen a few times. This chain uses TRBV7-9 with TRBJ1-2, with D possibly being TRBD1 (5 bases). From germline, CDR1 is SEHNR and CDR2 FQNEAQ (reference sequence). The CDR3 totals 13 residues. Between the trimmed V and J ends, which lost 0 bases and 3 bases, there was a span of 5 bases. CDR3 bases: TGTGCCAGCAGCTTAGCGACAGACTATGGCTACACCTTC. Its translation: CASSLATDYGYTF. The full variable domain, in which reference TRBV7-9 and TRBJ1-2 provide the parts outside the CDR3, is DTGVSQNPRHKITKRGQNVTFRCDPISEHNRLYWYRQTLGQGPEFLTYFQNEAQLEKSRLLSDRFSAERPKGSFSTLEIQRTEQGDSAMYLCASSLATDYGYTFGSGTRLTVV.

This clonotype was recorded many times. The chain links TRBV6-1 to TRBJ2-7, with 9 nucleotides matching TRBD1. The CDR3 spans 15 residues. V lost 6 bases, J lost 8 bases, and 14 bases stayed unmatched. CDR1 and CDR2 (germline): MNHNS, SASEGT. The CDR3: CASSSTSGQGGQQYF. The CDR3 region has the DNA TGTGCCAGCAGCTCTACCTCGGGACAGGGAGGTCAGCAGTACTTC.

This clonotype was detected ten times or more. The V and J genes are TRBV20-1 and TRBJ2-7; a possible D gene is TRBD2 (5 bases). The CDR3 is made up of 14 amino acids. Trimming took off 2 bases at V and 5 bases at J, with 16 bases between the two ends. The germline gives CDR1 DFQATT, CDR2 SNEGSKA (reference sequence). DNA of the CDR3: TGCAGTGCTAGAAAGAGGGTGGGGATCGACGAGCAGTACTTC. Its translation is CSARKRVGIDEQYF.

This clonotype was seen repeatedly, ten times or more. The rearrangement uses TRBV12-3 or TRBV12-4 and TRBJ2-2; TRBD1 is a possible D gene (6 bases). Deletions cut 7 bases from V and 2 bases from J, with 17 bases between. The length of the CDR3 is 16 residues. The CDR3 here is CASTSQGSTNTGELFF. In DNA form, the CDR3 reads TGTGCCAGCACTTCCCAGGGGAGCACCAACACCGGGGAGCTGTTTTTT.

Only a few counts were recorded for this clonotype. V and J are TRBV15 and TRBJ1-4; D is unresolved. The CDR3 is 15 residues long. V was clipped by 4 bases and J by 4 bases, with 13 bases between them. CDR1 and CDR2 from the germline V gene are LNHNV and YYDKDF (reference sequence). The CDR3 nucleotides read TGTGCCACCAGCAAGGCCCGGACCAATAATGAAAAACTGTTTTTT. The encoded protein is CATSKARTNNEKLFF.

This sequence joins TRBV15 and TRBJ1-5; TRBD1 might be the D (6 bases). This CDR3 contains 15 residues. Germline V gives CDR1 LNHNV, CDR2 YYDKDF (reference sequence). The ends were cut back, 6 bases at V and 0 bases at J, with 12 bases in the middle. DNA for the CDR3: TGTGCCACCAGTAGGACAGACGCTAGCAATCAGCCCCAGCATTTT. Amino acid sequence: CATSRTDASNQPQHF.

This clonotype has a single count. A much bigger clone sits one base away, suggesting this may be a read error. V is TRBV5-1 and J is TRBJ2-1, with D perhaps given as TRBD1 or TRBD2 (5 bases each). This CDR3 contains 16 residues. V lost 0 bases and J lost 8, with 18 bases in between. Germline CDR1 is SGHRS and CDR2 is YFSETQ. The DNA for the CDR3 is TGCGCCAGCAGCTTGGGGGGGATAGGGATGAAGGATGAGCAGTTCTTC. The encoded protein is CASSLGGIGMKDEQFF.